These T cell receptor beta chains were read from a single sample in a study of cytomegalovirus exposure and HLA in healthy donors. TCRdb's table, derived via immunoSEQ multiplex PCR, lists solely in-frame clones and lacks some. The profile shows some 200,000 clones, roughly 68% of them singletons. The sequenced sample was PBMCs. The receptor set was obtained from a middle-aged man in good health and CMV-seropositive. Each CDR3 is given with its conserved first and last residue. A D gene is named only where the DNA matches it firmly. A clone size is listed for some rows: how often the clone was seen (once, few, many), or a class if it is expanded.

d_call j_call clone_size v_call cdr3_nt cdr3_aa
TRBD1 TRBJ2-1 medium-sized TRBV6-4 TGTGCCAGCAGTGATGGGACAGGGGGCAATGAGCAGTTCTTC CASSDGTGGNEQFF
TRBD2 TRBJ2-7 . TRBV7-9 TGTGCCAGCAGCCCTCTCCGTGGGCGGGGGGCCGCCTACGAGCAGTACTTC CASSPLRGRGAAYEQYF
. TRBJ1-2 . TRBV5-5 TGTGCCAGCAGCTTGGGGTCAGTCTTTAACTATGGCTACACCTTC CASSLGSVFNYGYTF
TRBD1 TRBJ1-2 . TRBV25-1 TGTGCCAGCAACCCGGGGACAGGGGGTTCTTGGGGCTACACCTTC CASNPGTGGSWGYTF
TRBD1 TRBJ2-7 . TRBV7-2 TGTGCCAGCAGTCCCTCTAACAGGGGGTGGTACGAGCAGTACTTC CASSPSNRGWYEQYF
. TRBJ1-4 few TRBV7-6 TGTGCCAGCAGCGCAGGCTTAAGTAATGAAAAACTGTTTTTT CASSAGLSNEKLFF
TRBD1 TRBJ1-1 . TRBV27 TGTGCCAGCAGACTCCGACAGGGGCACACTGAAGCTTTCTTT CASRLRQGHTEAFF
TRBD1 TRBJ2-3 . TRBV19 TGTGCCAGTAGTATACAGGGGGCAACAGATACGCAGTATTTT CASSIQGATDTQYF
. TRBJ1-6 . TRBV7-9 TGTGCCAGCAGCTTACAGGCAGCTGGTTCACCCCTCCACTTT CASSLQAAGSPLHF
. TRBJ1-1 few TRBV9 TGTGCCAGCAGCCCCCGGAACACTGAAGCTTTCTTT CASSPRNTEAFF
. TRBJ2-3 . TRBV19 TGTGCCAGTAGTTTTCAGAGGGGGTTCACAGATACGCAGTATTTT CASSFQRGFTDTQYF